These T cell receptor beta chains were read from a single sample in a study of neurological immune-mediated disorders. In TCRdb, the 5' RACE reads were re-called with MiXCR into one record per CDR3 protein. The repertoire holds more than 45,000 distinct CDR3 sequences, with around 3.6% as singletons. The source material was PBMCs. These receptors were obtained from a woman aged 25 to 45 with multiple sclerosis. Each CDR3 is given with its conserved first and last residue. Each record gives: CDR3 length, J gene, V gene, clone size, CDR3 protein. Size is stated for part of the rows, as once, few or many counts, or as a class when the clone is expanded.

CDR3 length: 16; J gene: TRBJ2-2; V gene: TRBV5-1; clone size: -; CDR3 protein: CASRQVSARNTGELFF
CDR3 length: 14; J gene: TRBJ2-7; V gene: TRBV5-1; clone size: many; CDR3 protein: CASSSGQGFYEQYF
CDR3 length: 14; J gene: TRBJ1-1; V gene: TRBV20-1; clone size: many; CDR3 protein: CSARRTGINTEAFF
CDR3 length: 17; J gene: TRBJ2-6; V gene: TRBV18; clone size: -; CDR3 protein: CASSPSSPSSGANVLTF
CDR3 length: 14; J gene: TRBJ1-3; V gene: TRBV20-1; clone size: many; CDR3 protein: CSATRRAPGNTIYF
CDR3 length: 16; J gene: TRBJ2-3; V gene: TRBV24-1; clone size: many; CDR3 protein: CATSGTSGTSTDTQYF
CDR3 length: 12; J gene: TRBJ1-5; V gene: TRBV29-1; clone size: many; CDR3 protein: CSVGDYNQPQHF
CDR3 length: 15; J gene: TRBJ2-1; V gene: TRBV5-1; clone size: many; CDR3 protein: CASSLVSQSYNEQFF
CDR3 length: 13; J gene: TRBJ2-1; V gene: TRBV19; clone size: few; CDR3 protein: CASSPPPDNEQFF
CDR3 length: 17; J gene: TRBJ1-3; V gene: TRBV7-6; clone size: many; CDR3 protein: CASSLALSITAGNTIYF
CDR3 length: 14; J gene: TRBJ1-5; V gene: TRBV20-1; clone size: many; CDR3 protein: CSASTRQGNQPQHF
CDR3 length: 15; J gene: TRBJ2-7; V gene: TRBV5-1; clone size: many; CDR3 protein: CASSWVGGRTGEQYF
CDR3 length: 17; J gene: TRBJ2-2; V gene: TRBV7-9; clone size: many; CDR3 protein: CATPTPPGRVATGELFF
CDR3 length: 12; J gene: TRBJ2-1; V gene: TRBV5-6; clone size: many; CDR3 protein: CASSWAGNEQFF
CDR3 length: 16; J gene: TRBJ2-5; V gene: TRBV15; clone size: many; CDR3 protein: CATSAGQGWGQETQYF
CDR3 length: 14; J gene: TRBJ2-3; V gene: TRBV20-1; clone size: many; CDR3 protein: CSARVTGAGDTQYF
CDR3 length: 15; J gene: TRBJ2-2; V gene: TRBV12-3/TRBV12-4; clone size: many; CDR3 protein: CASCLEGLVAGELFF
CDR3 length: 13; J gene: TRBJ2-3; V gene: TRBV27; clone size: many; CDR3 protein: CASSFLQGDTQYF
CDR3 length: 12; J gene: TRBJ2-5; V gene: TRBV20-1; clone size: many; CDR3 protein: CSGGGLQETQYF
CDR3 length: 16; J gene: TRBJ2-7; V gene: TRBV15; clone size: many; CDR3 protein: CATSPTRTGLPYEQYF
CDR3 length: 13; J gene: TRBJ1-1; V gene: TRBV6-6; clone size: many; CDR3 protein: CASSWTMNTEAFF
CDR3 length: 11; J gene: TRBJ2-3; V gene: TRBV29-1; clone size: many; CDR3 protein: CSEQSTDTQYF
CDR3 length: 15; J gene: TRBJ2-1; V gene: TRBV5-1; clone size: many; CDR3 protein: CASSISGTGVNEQFF
CDR3 length: 14; J gene: TRBJ1-2; V gene: TRBV12-3/TRBV12-4; clone size: many; CDR3 protein: CASSLDRDNYGYTF
CDR3 length: 16; J gene: TRBJ2-6; V gene: TRBV5-1; clone size: many; CDR3 protein: CASSATGTAGANVLTF
CDR3 length: 16; J gene: TRBJ2-3; V gene: TRBV10-3; clone size: many; CDR3 protein: CAISESRAGVADTQYF
CDR3 length: 13; J gene: TRBJ1-6; V gene: TRBV10-3; clone size: few; CDR3 protein: CAIRDTGDSPLHF
CDR3 length: 12; J gene: TRBJ1-3; V gene: TRBV5-1; clone size: many; CDR3 protein: CASSPDGNTIYF
CDR3 length: 16; J gene: TRBJ2-7; V gene: TRBV5-1; clone size: many; CDR3 protein: CASSLAPTGKTYEQYF
CDR3 length: 16; J gene: TRBJ1-2; V gene: TRBV12-3/TRBV12-4; clone size: many; CDR3 protein: CASSPQIWGANYGYTF
CDR3 length: 16; J gene: TRBJ2-1; V gene: TRBV20-1; clone size: many; CDR3 protein: CSAAPITPSSYNEQFF
CDR3 length: 14; J gene: TRBJ2-1; V gene: TRBV3-1; clone size: many; CDR3 protein: CASSQRTVTNEQFF
CDR3 length: 17; J gene: TRBJ2-4; V gene: TRBV24-1; clone size: many; CDR3 protein: CATSVPLGQIAKNIQYF
CDR3 length: 13; J gene: TRBJ2-7; V gene: TRBV20-1; clone size: many; CDR3 protein: CSARVAGGYEQYF
CDR3 length: 14; J gene: TRBJ2-3; V gene: TRBV7-8; clone size: many; CDR3 protein: CASSLYPPPDTQYF
CDR3 length: 16; J gene: TRBJ1-1; V gene: TRBV6-1; clone size: many; CDR3 protein: CASQPGPAGWNTEAFF
CDR3 length: 11; J gene: TRBJ2-7; V gene: TRBV29-1; clone size: many; CDR3 protein: CSVSTGYEQYF
CDR3 length: 14; J gene: TRBJ2-3; V gene: TRBV10-3; clone size: many; CDR3 protein: CAIKLRDTGDTQYF
CDR3 length: 16; J gene: TRBJ1-1; V gene: TRBV5-5; clone size: many; CDR3 protein: CASSSNDRSVNTEAFF
CDR3 length: 13; J gene: TRBJ2-5; V gene: TRBV11-2; clone size: many; CDR3 protein: CASSFGVQETQYF
CDR3 length: 18; J gene: TRBJ2-1; V gene: TRBV12-3/TRBV12-4; clone size: many; CDR3 protein: CASSLDRVQSGGGNEQFF
CDR3 length: 13; J gene: TRBJ1-1; V gene: TRBV12-3/TRBV12-4; clone size: many; CDR3 protein: CASLMAAYTEAFF
CDR3 length: 15; J gene: TRBJ2-2; V gene: TRBV9; clone size: many; CDR3 protein: CASSVEPGNTGELFF
CDR3 length: 13; J gene: TRBJ2-3; V gene: TRBV7-2; clone size: many; CDR3 protein: CASTARRTHTQYF